This T cell receptor (beta chain) came from a study of blood T cell repertoires in COVID-19. Germline values: CDR1 SGHRS, CDR2 YFSETQ. Deletions cut 3 bases from V and 2 bases from J, with 14 bases between. The CDR3 is 15 residues long. TCRdb's copy holds only in-frame clones and misses some; the assay was immunoSEQ multiplex PCR. The sample lists around 300,000 clones, 90% occurring once. Sequencing was done on a sample of peripheral blood. This rearrangement joins TRBV5-1 to TRBJ2-5, with a tentative D call TRBD2 (6 bases). This sequence originates from a young woman with COVID-19, enrolled during active disease. This CDR3 reads CASSWDSPTQETQYF. The CDR3 DNA reads as TGCGCCAGCAGCTGGGACTCCCCAACTCAAGAGACCCAGTACTTC.